This passage covers 14 T cell receptor beta chains from one sample sequenced in a study of blood T cells in healthy people across ages. The use of a sample-barcoded 5' primer and a J-beta primer mix characterized a second PCR of about 6 to 11 cycles. TCRdb re-called the 5' RACE reads through MiXCR, storing one row per CDR3 protein. The sample yields some 1.5 million distinct CDR3 sequences, about 30% seen once. Sequencing was done on a sample of blood. The receptor source for this set is a woman aged 25 to 39 in good health.

This chain links TRBV7-8 with TRBJ2-5; 8 bases fit TRBD1. Unmatched junction bases numbered 12, after V lost 9 bases and J lost 3 bases. This CDR3 is built from 15 residues. Germline V gene lookup returns CDR1 SGHVS and CDR2 FQNEAQ. The CDR3 DNA follows: TGTGCCAGTAGGGCCCAGGACAGGGCAGAAGAGACCCAGTACTTC. It codes for CASRAQDRAEETQYF.

For the CDR3, the DNA is TGCAGTGCACTAAGGACAGGGGGTACTAACGAGCAGTACTTC. The encoded protein is CSALRTGGTNEQYF. The chain links TRBV20-1 to TRBJ2-7, with 10 bases that match TRBD1. This CDR3 contains 14 residues. Germline trimming cut 6 bases from V and 5 bases from J; bases unmatched to any gene: 10. Germline V gives CDR1 DFQATT, CDR2 SNEGSKA (reference sequence).

CDR3 coding DNA: TGTGCCAGCAGTATGACAGCATTGAACACTGAAGCTTTCTTT. Its protein product is CASSMTALNTEAFF. The rearrangement links TRBV7-9 to TRBJ1-1; maybe TRBD1 (5 bases). Germline values: CDR1 SEHNR, CDR2 FQNEAQ (reference sequence). Trimming cost V 6 bases and J 0 bases, with 11 bases left between them. The CDR3 is 14 amino acids.

The chain carries TRBV24-1 and TRBJ2-4; TRBD1 matches 7 bases. The V gene's germline CDR1 is KGHDR and CDR2 SFDVKD. There are 15 residues in the CDR3. V dropped 4 bases and J dropped 3; count of bases not matched to a gene: 5. The chain's CDR3 is CATSEVRQGKNIQYF. CDR3 DNA sequence: TGTGCCACCAGTGAGGTTAGACAGGGCAAAAACATTCAGTACTTC.

The chain combines TRBV4-3 with TRBJ2-7; possible D gene TRBD1, 5 bases. The length of the CDR3 is 14 residues. Deletions cut 0 bases from V and 5 bases from J, with 11 bases between. Germline CDR1 LGHNA, CDR2 YSLEER. The CDR3 DNA sequence: TGCGCCAGCAGCCAAGATCAGGGTAGCCACGAGCAGTACTTC. This translates into CASSQDQGSHEQYF.

The V and J genes are TRBV11-2 and TRBJ2-3; D is uncertain. Germline V gene sequence: CDR1 SGHAT, CDR2 FQNNGV. The CDR3 length is 16 residues. Between the trimmed V and J ends, which lost 5 bases and 0 bases, there was a span of 15 bases. The DNA of the CDR3 is TGTGCCAGCAGCGCCCGACTGTTTCCTAGCACAGATACGCAGTATTTT. Translating it yields CASSARLFPSTDTQYF.

V usage is TRBV6-2 or TRBV6-3 and J usage is TRBJ1-2; D is possibly TRBD1 (6 bases). V was pared by 2 bases and J by 8 bases, with 18 bases between. In germline, CDR1 is MNHEY, CDR2 SVGEGT. CDR3 length: 15 amino acids. The CDR3 DNA is TGTGCCAGCAGTTACCGTACGGCGGCAGGGGACGGCTACACCTTC. This codes for CASSYRTAAGDGYTF.

At least ten counts were recorded for this clonotype. The chain recombines TRBV20-1 with TRBJ2-1; D ambiguous. The CDR3 totals 12 residues. Trimming pared 5 bases from V and 5 bases from J, leaving 10 bases between. The germline gives CDR1 DFQATT, CDR2 SNEGSKA (reference sequence). This chain's CDR3 is CSAGLNNNEQFF. CDR3 in DNA: TGCAGTGCTGGCCTTAACAACAATGAGCAGTTCTTC.

This clonotype came up a few times. The chain recombines TRBV4-2 with TRBJ2-5, with 7 bases aligning to TRBD1. The V gene end was trimmed by 0 bases and the J gene end by 11 bases; junction bases not matched to a gene: 12. The CDR3 covers 15 residues. The V gene's germline CDR1 is LGHNA and CDR2 YNFKEQ. The CDR3 protein is CASSQDGTVSYGQYF. The CDR3, as DNA: TGTGCCAGCAGCCAAGACGGGACAGTGAGCTACGGGCAGTACTTC.

This clonotype has a handful of counts. J is TRBJ1-5 and V is TRBV12-5, with TRBD1 matching 7 bases. CDR1 and CDR2 from the germline V gene are LGHNT and FRNRAP. J was trimmed by 4 bases and V by 4 bases; bases with no gene match: 4. The CDR3 has 14 residues. This chain's CDR3 is CASGYSGGNQPQHF. CDR3 DNA: TGTGCTAGTGGTTATTCAGGGGGGAATCAGCCCCAGCATTTT.

This chain links TRBV28 with TRBJ2-1; D gene unclear. The length of the CDR3 is 14 residues. V lost 8 bases and J lost 6, with 17 bases in between. In germline, CDR1 is MDHEN, CDR2 SYDVKM. The CDR3 protein is CASLSGTTCNEQFF. In nucleotides, the CDR3 is TGTGCCAGCTTGAGTGGTACGACCTGCAATGAGCAGTTCTTC.

The chain has TRBV9 and TRBJ2-1; possibly TRBD1 for D (6 bases). The germline V gene encodes CDR1 SGDLS and CDR2 YYNGEE. This CDR3 region has 16 residues. Trimming removed 0 bases at V and 7 bases at J, with 17 bases between. CDR3: CASSVGSRGRRNEQFF. The CDR3 nucleotides read TGTGCCAGCAGCGTAGGAAGCAGGGGCCGGAGAAATGAGCAGTTCTTC.

This chain connects TRBV12-3 or TRBV12-4 to TRBJ1-2; the D gene is possibly TRBD1 (5 bases). This CDR3 comprises 15 residues. Trimming removed 6 bases from V and 0 bases from J, with 14 bases in between. The CDR3 sequence is CASSSLGTANYGYTF. Here the CDR3 DNA reads TGTGCCAGCAGCTCCCTCGGGACGGCTAACTATGGCTACACCTTC.

Comments on this clonotype: A much larger clone lies one base from this, so it may be a read error. The rearrangement joins TRBV6-5 to TRBJ2-1; 9 bases are shared with TRBD2. Looked up from germline, CDR1 is MNHEY and CDR2 is SVGAGI. The CDR3 has 18 residues. The DNA for the CDR3 is TGTGCCATCAGTTACTCCCCGCCAGCGGGAGGAATTTACAATGAGCAGTTCTTC. It yields the protein CAISYSPPAGGIYNEQFF.